The 10 T cell receptor beta chains presented below share a single source sample, sequenced in a study of beta chain features in type 1 diabetes. Expressed TCRB transcripts got sequenced, as all isolated RNA was reverse transcribed. Some clones are missing from TCRdb's copy, which holds only in-frame ones; the method was immunoSEQ multiplex PCR. The sample holds 400,000 to 550,000 clones; roughly an eighth are singletons and the top ten take roughly 0.046%. Sequencing was performed on naive CD4+ T cells from blood. Receptors were obtained from a woman in her late teens or twenties in good health.

The sample holds many counts of this clone. The V gene is TRBV7-2, the J gene TRBJ2-7; TRBD2 is a possible D gene (6 bases). The germline gives CDR1 SGHTA, CDR2 FQGNSA. The V gene lost 6 bases and the J gene lost 0 bases, with 9 bases spanning the gap. The CDR3 totals 13 residues. The CDR3 protein is CASRRDRSYEQYF. CDR3 DNA: TGTGCCAGCAGGCGGGACCGCTCCTACGAGCAGTACTTC.

V is TRBV25-1 and J is TRBJ2-2; D uncertain. The CDR3 covers 13 residues. V lost 6 bases and J lost 1, with 6 bases in between. Germline values: CDR1 MGHDK, CDR2 SYGVNS. The CDR3 DNA reads as TGTGCCAGCAGGGCAGGGAACACCGGGGAGCTGTTTTTT. Its protein product is CASRAGNTGELFF. Using reference TRBV25-1 and TRBJ2-2 for the parts outside the CDR3, the full variable domain is EADIYQTPRYLVIGTGKKITLECSQTMGHDKMYWYQQDPGMELHLIHYSYGVNSTEKGDLSSESTVSRIRTEHFPLTLESARPSHTSQYLCASRAGNTGELFFGEGSRLTVL.

This chain links TRBV4-1 with TRBJ1-2; 8 bases map to TRBD1. CDR1 and CDR2 from the germline V gene are MGHRA and YSYEKL. V shed 7 bases and J 1 base; nucleotides not matched to a gene: 5. The CDR3 has 14 residues. This CDR3 reads CASTGQGHNYGYTF. DNA of the CDR3: TGCGCCAGCACCGGACAGGGACATAACTATGGCTACACCTTC.

This clone has only a few counts. The chain recombines TRBV6-5 with TRBJ2-1; unclear D gene. Trimming removed 5 bases at V and 2 bases at J, with 10 bases between. The germline CDR1 and CDR2 sequences are MNHEY and SVGAGI. This CDR3 contains 14 residues. CDR3 protein: CASSRRLAYNEQFF. The CDR3 DNA is TGTGCCAGCAGTAGACGGCTAGCCTACAATGAGCAGTTCTTC.

This clone was picked up a small number of times. The CDR3 loop is CASSPTGYQPQHF. DNA of the CDR3: TGTGCCAGCAGCCCAACAGGGTATCAGCCCCAGCATTTT. This chain uses TRBV7-9 with TRBJ1-5, with a possible D match to TRBD1 (6 bases). The germline V and J ends were trimmed by 5 bases and 5 bases, with 10 bases remaining between them. CDR1 is SEHNR and CDR2 is FQNEAQ in the germline V gene (reference sequence). This CDR3 spans 13 amino acids.

This clone was observed a handful of times. The J gene is TRBJ2-7, the V gene TRBV6-1, with D maybe TRBD1 (6 bases). The CDR3 runs 14 residues. Looked up from germline, CDR1 is MNHNS and CDR2 is SASEGT. Trimming cost V 4 bases and J 3 bases, with 13 bases left between them. CDR3: CASSASDRGYEQYF. For the CDR3, the DNA is TGTGCCAGCAGTGCCTCGGACAGAGGCTACGAGCAGTACTTC.

This clone was counted many times. Additional DNA sequences in this sample encode the identical CDR3. V usage is TRBV29-1 and J usage is TRBJ1-1; D unclear. The germline V gene has CDR1 SQVTM and CDR2 ANQGSEA. With 4 bases removed from V and 3 bases from J, the gap between germline ends came to 3 bases. The CDR3 runs to 10 residues. The DNA for the CDR3 is TGCAGCGTTGCACACACTGAAGCTTTCTTT. This codes for CSVAHTEAFF.

The chain carries TRBV5-1 and TRBJ1-1; 8 nucleotides align to TRBD1. Germline lookup yields CDR1 SGHRS and CDR2 YFSETQ. This CDR3 has 15 residues. V lost 2 bases, J lost 0 bases, and 3 bases stayed unmatched. CDR3 protein: CASSLPTGVNTEAFF. CDR3 DNA: TGCGCCAGCAGCTTACCGACAGGGGTGAACACTGAAGCTTTCTTT.

This clone was detected ten times or more. V gene TRBV7-2 combines with J gene TRBJ2-1, with D unclear. CDR1 is SGHTA and CDR2 is FQGNSA in the germline V gene. The CDR3 extends over 13 amino acids. Trimming took off 1 base at V and 7 bases at J, with 8 bases between the two ends. The CDR3, as DNA: TGTGCCAGCAGCTTAGACGAGTGGAATGAGCAGTTCTTC. Amino acids: CASSLDEWNEQFF. Full variable domain (missing parts from reference TRBV7-2 and TRBJ2-1): GAGVSQSPSNKVTEKGKDVELRCDPISGHTALYWYRQSLGQGLEFLIYFQGNSAPDKSGLPSDRFSAERTGGSVSTLTIQRTQQEDSAVYLCASSLDEWNEQFFGPGTRLTVL.

The V and J genes are TRBV7-2 and TRBJ2-3, with D possibly matching TRBD2 (6 bases). Germline lookup yields CDR1 SGHTA and CDR2 FQGNSA. V was shortened by 2 bases and J by 5 bases, with 11 bases between the two germline ends. This CDR3 region has 14 residues. The CDR3 spells CASSLWVGGDTQYF. DNA for the CDR3: TGTGCCAGCAGCTTATGGGTCGGGGGAGATACGCAGTATTTT.